This entry describes one TCR beta chain. Preparing the TCRbeta library involved the use of unique molecular identifiers. TCRdb called the PCR reads again in MiXCR, with one record for every CDR3 protein. This table holds 700,000 to 950,000 distinct CDR3 sequences, roughly 15% found once. Looked up from germline, CDR1 is LGHNA and CDR2 is YNFKEQ. The ends were cut back, 1 base at V and 12 bases at J, with 19 bases in the middle. The CDR3 covers 15 residues. The data derive from a study of T-cell reconstitution after alpha-beta-depleted transplantation in children. The material was PBMCs, mostly from graft donor cells, obtained 360 days after TCRalphabeta/CD19-depleted stem cell transplant. The chain joins TRBV4-2 to TRBJ2-1; D is tentatively TRBD1 or TRBD2 (5 bases each). The receptor was isolated from a male patient between 10 and 17 years old who had a stem cell transplant for acute lymphoblastic leukemia, so the T cells may come from the graft donor. The CDR3 DNA is TGTGCCAGCAGCCAAGGTCGGGGACCACCAGACGGGCAGTTCTTC. This encodes CASSQGRGPPDGQFF.